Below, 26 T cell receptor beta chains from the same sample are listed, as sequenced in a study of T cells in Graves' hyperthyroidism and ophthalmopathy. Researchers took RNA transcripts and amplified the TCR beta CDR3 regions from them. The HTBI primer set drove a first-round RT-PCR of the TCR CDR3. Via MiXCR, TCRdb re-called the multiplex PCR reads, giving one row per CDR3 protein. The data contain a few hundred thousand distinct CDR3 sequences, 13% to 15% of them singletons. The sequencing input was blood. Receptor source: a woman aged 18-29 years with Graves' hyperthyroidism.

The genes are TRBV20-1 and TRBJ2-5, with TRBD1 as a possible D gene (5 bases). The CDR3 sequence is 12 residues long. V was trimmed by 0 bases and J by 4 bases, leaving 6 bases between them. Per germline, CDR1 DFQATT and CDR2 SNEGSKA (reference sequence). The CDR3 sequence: CSAREGRETQYF. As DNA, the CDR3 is TGCAGTGCTAGAGAGGGGCGAGAGACCCAGTACTTC.

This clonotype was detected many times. The CDR3 sequence is CAWNRASSYNEQFF. CDR3 sequence (DNA): TGTGCCTGGAACAGGGCGAGCTCCTACAATGAGCAGTTCTTC. The rearrangement uses TRBV30 and TRBJ2-1; D perhaps matches TRBD1 (6 bases). CDR1 and CDR2 from the germline V gene are GTSNPN and SVGIG (reference sequence). V shed 4 bases and J shed 0 bases, with 10 bases lying between them. This CDR3 region has 14 residues.

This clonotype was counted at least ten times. The CDR3 sequence: CASSSLGRGDTGELFF. The CDR3 DNA follows: TGCGCCAGCAGCTCCCTGGGCAGGGGTGACACCGGGGAGCTGTTTTTT. The chain carries TRBV5-1 and TRBJ2-2, with D perhaps matching TRBD1 (6 bases). The germline CDR1 and CDR2 sequences are SGHRS and YFSETQ. The CDR3 is 16 residues long. V dropped 3 bases and J dropped 3 bases, with 15 bases sitting between them.

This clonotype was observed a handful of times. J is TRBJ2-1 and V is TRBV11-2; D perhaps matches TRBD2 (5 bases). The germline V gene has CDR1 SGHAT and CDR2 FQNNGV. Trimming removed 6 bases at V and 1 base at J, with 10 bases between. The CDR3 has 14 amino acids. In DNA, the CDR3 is TGTGCCAGCAGGGGTAGCGCTTCCTACAATGAGCAGTTCTTC. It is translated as CASRGSASYNEQFF.

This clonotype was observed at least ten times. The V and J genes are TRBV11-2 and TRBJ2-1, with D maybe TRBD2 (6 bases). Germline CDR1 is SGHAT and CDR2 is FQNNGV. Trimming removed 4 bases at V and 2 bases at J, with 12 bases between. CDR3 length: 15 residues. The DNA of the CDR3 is TGTGCCAGCAGCTCCGGGAGTCTGGCCTACAATGAGCAGTTCTTC. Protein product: CASSSGSLAYNEQFF.

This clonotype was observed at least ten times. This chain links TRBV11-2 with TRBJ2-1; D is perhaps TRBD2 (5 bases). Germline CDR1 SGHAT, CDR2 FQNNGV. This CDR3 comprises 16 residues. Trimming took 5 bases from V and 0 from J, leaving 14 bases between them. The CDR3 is CASSRSVTSSYNEQFF. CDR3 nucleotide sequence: TGTGCCAGCAGCCGTAGCGTCACGAGCTCCTACAATGAGCAGTTCTTC.

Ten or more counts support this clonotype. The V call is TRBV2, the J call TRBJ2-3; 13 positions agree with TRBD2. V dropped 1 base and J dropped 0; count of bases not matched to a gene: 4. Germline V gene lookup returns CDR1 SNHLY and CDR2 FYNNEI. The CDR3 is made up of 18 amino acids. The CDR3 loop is CASSEVLAGGTSTDTQYF. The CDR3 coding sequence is TGTGCCAGCAGTGAAGTACTAGCGGGAGGGACTAGCACAGATACGCAGTATTTT.

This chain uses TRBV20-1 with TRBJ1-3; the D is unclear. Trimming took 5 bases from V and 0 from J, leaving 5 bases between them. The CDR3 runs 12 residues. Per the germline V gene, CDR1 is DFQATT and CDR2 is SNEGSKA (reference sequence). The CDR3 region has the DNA TGCAGTGCTGCGGTCTCTGGAAACACCATATATTTT. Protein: CSAAVSGNTIYF.

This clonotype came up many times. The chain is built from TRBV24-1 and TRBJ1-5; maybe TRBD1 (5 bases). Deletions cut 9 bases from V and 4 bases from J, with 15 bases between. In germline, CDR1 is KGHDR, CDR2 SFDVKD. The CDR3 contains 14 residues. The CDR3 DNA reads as TGTGCCACCGGGGCAGCGTCAATAAATCAGCCCCAGCATTTT. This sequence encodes CATGAASINQPQHF.

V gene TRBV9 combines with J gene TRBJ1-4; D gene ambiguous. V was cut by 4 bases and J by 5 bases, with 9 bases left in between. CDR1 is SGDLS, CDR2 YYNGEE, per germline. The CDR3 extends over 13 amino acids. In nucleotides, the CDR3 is TGTGCCAGCAGCTCCAGCTTGAATGAAAAACTGTTTTTT. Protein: CASSSSLNEKLFF.

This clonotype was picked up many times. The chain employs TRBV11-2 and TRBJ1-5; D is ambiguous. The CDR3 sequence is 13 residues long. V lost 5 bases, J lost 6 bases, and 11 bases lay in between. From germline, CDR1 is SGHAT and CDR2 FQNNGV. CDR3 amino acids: CASSPAYGQPQHF. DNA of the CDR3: TGTGCCAGCAGCCCCGCATATGGTCAGCCCCAGCATTTT.

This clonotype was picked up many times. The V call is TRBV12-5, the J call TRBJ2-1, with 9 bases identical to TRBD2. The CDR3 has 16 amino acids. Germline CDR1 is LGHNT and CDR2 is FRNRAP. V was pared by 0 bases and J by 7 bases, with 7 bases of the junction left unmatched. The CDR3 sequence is CASGLVLREGWNEQFF. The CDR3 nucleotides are TGTGCTAGTGGTTTGGTTTTGCGGGAGGGCTGGAATGAGCAGTTCTTC. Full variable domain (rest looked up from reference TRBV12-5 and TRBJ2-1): DARVTQTPRHKVTEMGQEVTMRCQPILGHNTVFWYRQTMMQGLELLAYFRNRAPLDDSGMPKDRFSAEMPDATLATLKIQPSEPRDSAVYFCASGLVLREGWNEQFFGPGTRLTVL.

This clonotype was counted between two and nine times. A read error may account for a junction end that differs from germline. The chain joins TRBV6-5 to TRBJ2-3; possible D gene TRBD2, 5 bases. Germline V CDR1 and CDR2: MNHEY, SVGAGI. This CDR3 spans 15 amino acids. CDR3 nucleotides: TGTGCCAGCAGTTACAACGGGGTAGGCACAGATACGCGGTATTTT. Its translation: CASSYNGVGTDTRYF.

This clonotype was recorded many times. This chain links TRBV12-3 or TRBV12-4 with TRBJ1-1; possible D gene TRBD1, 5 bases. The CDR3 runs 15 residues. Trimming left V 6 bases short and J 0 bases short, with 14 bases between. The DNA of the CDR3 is TGTGCCAGCAGCCCCCGGGACTTCATGAACACTGAAGCTTTCTTT. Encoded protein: CASSPRDFMNTEAFF.

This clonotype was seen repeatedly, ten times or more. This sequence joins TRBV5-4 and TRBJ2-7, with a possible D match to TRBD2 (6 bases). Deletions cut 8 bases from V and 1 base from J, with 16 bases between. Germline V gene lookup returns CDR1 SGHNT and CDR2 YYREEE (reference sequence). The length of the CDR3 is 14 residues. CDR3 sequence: CARGDSGRSYEQYF. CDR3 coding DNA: TGTGCCAGGGGGGACTCGGGGAGATCCTACGAGCAGTACTTC.

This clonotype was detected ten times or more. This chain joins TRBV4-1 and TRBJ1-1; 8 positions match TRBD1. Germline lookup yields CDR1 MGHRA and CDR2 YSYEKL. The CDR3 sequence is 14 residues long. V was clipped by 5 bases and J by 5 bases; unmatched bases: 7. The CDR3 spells CASSITGGNTEAFF. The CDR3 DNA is TGCGCCAGCAGCATAACAGGGGGGAATACTGAAGCTTTCTTT.

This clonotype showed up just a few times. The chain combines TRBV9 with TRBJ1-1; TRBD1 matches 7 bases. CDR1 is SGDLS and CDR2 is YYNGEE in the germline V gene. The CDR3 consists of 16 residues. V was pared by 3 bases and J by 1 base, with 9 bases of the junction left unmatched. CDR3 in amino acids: CASSAVQGGGNTEAFF. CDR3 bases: TGTGCCAGCAGCGCGGTACAAGGGGGCGGGAACACTGAAGCTTTCTTT.

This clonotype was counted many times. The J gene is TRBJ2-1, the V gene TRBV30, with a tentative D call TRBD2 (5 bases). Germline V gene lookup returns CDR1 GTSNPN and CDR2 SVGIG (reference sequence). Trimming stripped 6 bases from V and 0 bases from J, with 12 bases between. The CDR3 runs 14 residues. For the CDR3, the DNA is TGTGCCTGCCAGCAGGACTTCTCCTACAATGAGCAGTTCTTC. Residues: CACQQDFSYNEQFF.

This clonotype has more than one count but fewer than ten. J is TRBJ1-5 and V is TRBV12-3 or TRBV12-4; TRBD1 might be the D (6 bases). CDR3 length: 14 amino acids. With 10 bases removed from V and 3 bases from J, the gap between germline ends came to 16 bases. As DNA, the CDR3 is TGTGCCAACACCCGGGACACACTCAATCAGCCCCAGCATTTT. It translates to CANTRDTLNQPQHF.

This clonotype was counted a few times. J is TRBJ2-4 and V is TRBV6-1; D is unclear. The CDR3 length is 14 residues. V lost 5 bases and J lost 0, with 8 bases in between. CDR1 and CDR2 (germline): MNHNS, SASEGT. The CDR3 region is CASSPTLAKNIQYF. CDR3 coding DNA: TGTGCCAGCAGTCCTACACTAGCCAAAAACATTCAGTACTTC.

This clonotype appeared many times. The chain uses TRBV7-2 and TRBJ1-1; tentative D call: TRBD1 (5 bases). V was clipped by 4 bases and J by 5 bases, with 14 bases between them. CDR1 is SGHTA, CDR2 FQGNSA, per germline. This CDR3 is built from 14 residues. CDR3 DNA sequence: TGTGCCAGCAGCTCGGACATCCTGGGTACTGAAGCTTTCTTT. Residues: CASSSDILGTEAFF.

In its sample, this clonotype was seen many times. The CDR3 sequence: CASSLGQGRYEQYF. The CDR3, as DNA: TGTGCCAGCAGTCTCGGACAGGGCCGCTACGAGCAGTACTTC. The chain combines TRBV12-3 or TRBV12-4 with TRBJ2-7, with 8 bases lining up with TRBD1. The CDR3 totals 14 residues. V lost 5 bases, J lost 3 bases, and 6 bases stayed unmatched.

The DNA of the CDR3 is TGTGCCAGCAGCTTTGAAGGACGGGACAGGGAAGCTTTCTTT. It is translated as CASSFEGRDREAFF. This chain joins TRBV7-9 and TRBJ1-1; 8 nucleotides line up with TRBD1. Germline V lookup: CDR1 SEHNR, CDR2 FQNEAQ (reference sequence). The ends lost 3 bases at V and 8 bases at J; junction bases unmatched: 8. CDR3 length: 14 amino acids.

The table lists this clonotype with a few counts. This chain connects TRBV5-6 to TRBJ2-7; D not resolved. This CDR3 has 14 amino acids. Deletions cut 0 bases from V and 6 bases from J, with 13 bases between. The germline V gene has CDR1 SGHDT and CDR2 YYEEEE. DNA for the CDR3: TGTGCCAGCAGCTTGGGGAGTTGGGTAGCCGAGCAGTACGTC. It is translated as CASSLGSWVAEQYV.

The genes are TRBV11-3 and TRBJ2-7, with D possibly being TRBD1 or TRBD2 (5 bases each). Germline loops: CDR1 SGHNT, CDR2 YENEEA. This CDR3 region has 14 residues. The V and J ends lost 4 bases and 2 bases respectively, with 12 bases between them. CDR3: CASSSRDHTYEQYF. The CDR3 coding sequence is TGTGCCAGCAGCTCCAGGGACCATACCTACGAGCAGTACTTC.

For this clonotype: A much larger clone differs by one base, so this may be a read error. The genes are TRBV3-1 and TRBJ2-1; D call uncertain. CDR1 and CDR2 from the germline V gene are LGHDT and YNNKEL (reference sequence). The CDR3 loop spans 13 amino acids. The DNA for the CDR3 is TGTGCCAGCAGCCAAGCATCTTACAATGAGCAGTCCTTC. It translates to CASSQASYNEQSF.